What follows are 24 T cell receptor beta chains derived from one specimen sequenced in a study of blood T cell repertoires in COVID-19. Some clones are missing from TCRdb's copy, which holds only in-frame ones; the method was immunoSEQ multiplex PCR. The sample shows more than 200,000 clones, roughly 87% of them seen only once. The sample comprised PBMCs or T cells enriched from blood (not recorded which). These receptors originate from a man between 25 and 39 years old who had recovered from COVID-19.

This clone was detected only once. The chain links TRBV4-2 to TRBJ2-1; TRBD2 agrees at 10 bases. Germline V CDR1 and CDR2: LGHNA, YNFKEQ. This CDR3 spans 14 amino acids. With V trimmed by 7 bases and J by 2 bases, 2 bases remained unmatched. The CDR3 DNA reads as TGTGCCAGCACTAGCGGGGGAACCTACAATGAGCAGTTCTTC. This codes for CASTSGGTYNEQFF.

The rearrangement joins TRBV2 to TRBJ1-5; D call uncertain. CDR3 size: 15 residues. CDR1 is SNHLY, CDR2 FYNNEI, per germline. Trimming stripped 5 bases from V and 0 bases from J, with 11 bases between. The CDR3 sequence: CASSRFSGSNQPQHF. CDR3 coding DNA: TGTGCCAGCAGTCGATTTAGCGGTAGCAATCAGCCCCAGCATTTT.

The chain employs TRBV4-1 and TRBJ1-4, with D maybe TRBD1 (6 bases). This CDR3 contains 14 residues. The V end lost 2 bases, the J end lost 8 bases, and 12 bases lay between the germline ends. Looked up from germline, CDR1 is MGHRA and CDR2 is YSYEKL. In DNA, the CDR3 is TGCGCCAGCAGCCAAAGGGGGGGGGACGAAAAACTGTTTTTT. Translation: CASSQRGGDEKLFF.

The rearrangement links TRBV3-1 (or the pseudogene TRBV3-2) to TRBJ2-2; the match to TRBD1 covers 7 bases. CDR3 length: 16 residues. Germline values: CDR1 LGHDT, CDR2 YNNKEL (reference sequence). The V and J ends lost 4 bases and 3 bases, in that order; junction bases with no gene match: 8. CDR3: CASSRSRDSYTGELFF. The CDR3, as DNA: TGTGCCAGCAGCCGGAGCCGGGACAGCTACACCGGGGAGCTGTTTTTT.

The V gene is TRBV30, the J gene TRBJ2-3; TRBD2 agrees at 10 bases. CDR1 is GTSNPN and CDR2 is SVGIG in the germline V gene (reference sequence). The CDR3 sequence is 15 residues long. V lost 5 bases and J lost 1; bases outside the gene matches: 6. The CDR3 loop reads CAWERGGGGTDTQYF. The CDR3 DNA sequence: TGTGCCTGGGAGCGGGGGGGCGGAGGCACAGATACGCAGTATTTT. The whole variable domain, remainder taken from reference TRBV30 and TRBJ2-3, is SQTIHQWPATLVQPVGSPLSLECTVEGTSNPNLYWYRQAAGRGLQLLFYSVGIGQISSEVPQNLSASRPQDRQFILSSKKLLLSDSGFYLCAWERGGGGTDTQYFGPGTRLTVL.

This clone was picked up one time. CDR3: CASSLKNRVGARETQYF. CDR3 coding DNA: TGTGCCAGCAGTTTAAAAAACAGGGTTGGGGCAAGAGAGACCCAGTACTTC. The gene calls are TRBV27 and TRBJ2-5; D is possibly TRBD1 (6 bases). Germline CDR1 is MNHEY and CDR2 is SMNVEV (reference sequence). Trimming left V 2 bases short and J 4 bases short, with 20 bases between. The CDR3 is 17 amino acids.

The gene calls are TRBV15 and TRBJ2-5; D not certain. Trimming took off 0 bases at V and 2 bases at J, with 4 bases between the two ends. CDR3 length: 13 amino acids. Germline loops: CDR1 LNHNV, CDR2 YYDKDF (reference sequence). CDR3 bases: TGTGCCACCAGCAGAGATCCTCAAGAGACCCAGTACTTC. Residues: CATSRDPQETQYF.

The chain uses TRBV7-9 and TRBJ1-6; a weak D match, TRBD1 (6 bases). Trimming pared 5 bases from V and 9 bases from J, leaving 20 bases between. The CDR3 has 16 amino acids. Germline CDR1 is SEHNR and CDR2 is FQNEAQ (reference sequence). The DNA of the CDR3 is TGTGCCAGCAGCCCTAGTGGTAGGGGGAATGGTTCACCCCTCCACTTT. Its protein product is CASSPSGRGNGSPLHF.

The chain joins TRBV7-9 to TRBJ2-1; possibly TRBD2 for D (5 bases). The CDR3 runs to 15 residues. Germline values: CDR1 SEHNR, CDR2 FQNEAQ (reference sequence). The V end was cut by 5 bases, the J end by 2 bases, with 13 bases between. This CDR3 reads CASSRGGGTYNEQFF. The CDR3 DNA follows: TGTGCCAGCAGCCGGGGTGGCGGAACCTACAATGAGCAGTTCTTC.

This sequence joins TRBV7-9 and TRBJ2-5, with 8 bases lining up with TRBD1. The CDR3 consists of 16 residues. V trimming: 7 bases; J trimming: 4 bases; junction bases outside the gene matches: 14. CDR1 SEHNR and CDR2 FQNEAQ come from the germline V gene (reference sequence). The CDR3 here is CASILLPTGERETQYF. The CDR3 DNA sequence: TGTGCCAGCATCCTACTCCCGACAGGGGAAAGAGAGACCCAGTACTTC.

The chain carries TRBV24-1 and TRBJ1-5, with 8 bases fitting TRBD1. The CDR3 covers 14 residues. The V and J ends lost 7 bases and 6 bases, in that order; junction bases with no gene match: 7. Germline CDR1 KGHDR, CDR2 SFDVKD. DNA for the CDR3: TGTGCCACCAGCCGGACAGGGTTGACTCAGCCCCAGCATTTT. Translating gives CATSRTGLTQPQHF.

This chain connects TRBV21-1 to TRBJ2-6; the table's D call, TRBD2, was not checked against the DNA. TRBV21-1 is a known pseudogene. The CDR3 is 18 residues long. The chain's CDR3 is CASSKTRRGEAGANVLTF. Written as DNA, the CDR3 is TGTGCCAGCAGCAAAACCCGCCGGGGTGAGGCTGGGGCCAACGTCCTGACTTTC.

J is TRBJ2-3 and V is TRBV27, with a tentative D call TRBD2 (7 bases). This CDR3 spans 16 amino acids. V lost 3 bases and J lost 3, with 16 bases in between. Germline V CDR1 and CDR2: MNHEY, SMNVEV (reference sequence). As DNA, the CDR3 is TGTGCCAGCAGTTTGGGGGGGCCGGTTGGGACAGATACGCAGTATTTT. This codes for CASSLGGPVGTDTQYF.

This chain connects TRBV10-3 to TRBJ2-3; 9 bases align to TRBD2. J gave up 10 bases and V 3 bases, and 11 bases lay outside the gene matches. The germline gives CDR1 ENHRY, CDR2 SYGVKD. The CDR3 is 15 amino acids. The CDR3 DNA follows: TGTGCCATCAGTGATGGGCGGGGGGGTACCCGTTCGCAGTATTTT. It encodes CAISDGRGGTRSQYF.

The chain recombines TRBV3-1 (or the pseudogene TRBV3-2) with TRBJ2-7, with D tentatively TRBD2 (6 bases). This CDR3 has 13 amino acids. Germline loops: CDR1 LGHDT, CDR2 YNNKEL (reference sequence). The V end lost 7 bases, the J end lost 0 bases, and 10 bases lay between the germline ends. Here the CDR3 DNA reads TGTGCCAGCAAGGTGGGGGGCTCCTACGAGCAGTACTTC. Its translation: CASKVGGSYEQYF.

The chain uses TRBV7-2 and TRBJ2-4; D call uncertain. Germline V gene lookup returns CDR1 SGHTA and CDR2 FQGNSA. CDR3 length: 19 residues. The V end was cut by 5 bases, the J end by 1 base, with 24 bases between. CDR3 in amino acids: CASSPTSPLRISAKNIQYF. The DNA for the CDR3 is TGTGCCAGCAGCCCGACGTCACCCCTGCGGATATCGGCCAAAAACATTCAGTACTTC. The full variable domain, rest sourced from reference TRBV7-2 and TRBJ2-4, is GAGVSQSPSNKVTEKGKDVELRCDPISGHTALYWYRQSLGQGLEFLIYFQGNSAPDKSGLPSDRFSAERTGGSVSTLTIQRTQQEDSAVYLCASSPTSPLRISAKNIQYFGAGTRLSVL.

The chain uses TRBV24-1 and TRBJ2-7, with 7 bases aligning to TRBD1. Germline V gives CDR1 KGHDR, CDR2 SFDVKD. The junction had 16 bases not matched to a gene; V was cut back by 5 bases and J by 4 bases. This CDR3 has 17 residues. CDR3 residues: CATSASRDRTPRYEQYF. For the CDR3, the DNA is TGTGCCACCAGTGCAAGTCGGGACAGAACCCCCCGGTACGAGCAGTACTTC.

This clone was recorded once. The chain uses TRBV5-3 and TRBJ1-2, with D possibly TRBD1 on 5 matching bases. Being an ORF, TRBV5-3 has a function that is uncertain. The CDR3 has 15 residues. The ends were cut back, 7 bases at V and 8 bases at J, with 24 bases in the middle. The CDR3 protein is CARQGKGKLDHGYTF. The CDR3 DNA is TGTGCCAGACAGGGTAAGGGGAAGCTCGACCACGGCTACACCTTC.

The chain recombines TRBV29-1 with TRBJ1-2; 11 positions agree with TRBD1. Trimming took 7 bases from V and 8 from J; bases not matched to a gene: 6. This CDR3 has 12 amino acids. Germline assignment: CDR1 SQVTM and CDR2 ANQGSEA. The CDR3 loop is CSARTGGRGYTF. DNA of the CDR3: TGCAGCGCTCGGACAGGGGGCCGGGGCTACACCTTC.

J is TRBJ1-5 and V is TRBV4-2, with D perhaps TRBD1 (6 bases). The CDR3 has 16 amino acids. Deletions cut 0 bases from V and 6 bases from J, with 15 bases between. Looked up from germline, CDR1 is LGHNA and CDR2 is YNFKEQ. The CDR3 sequence is CASSQELGARVQPQHF. CDR3 bases: TGTGCCAGCAGCCAAGAGCTGGGGGCGCGGGTTCAGCCCCAGCATTTT.

The V call is TRBV6-6, the J call TRBJ1-6; possible D gene TRBD1, 6 bases. V shed 5 bases and J shed 7 bases, with 9 bases lying between them. The CDR3 runs 13 residues. The germline CDR1 and CDR2 sequences are MNHNY and SVGAGI (reference sequence). The chain's CDR3 is CASSRDTNSPLHF. The CDR3 nucleotides are TGTGCCAGCAGTAGGGACACCAATTCACCCCTCCACTTT.

The gene calls are TRBV5-8 and TRBJ2-1; TRBD2 matches at 8 bases. Germline loops: CDR1 SGHTS, CDR2 YDEGEE. CDR3 length equals 14 residues. The trim removed 4 bases at V and 7 bases at J, leaving 7 bases unmatched. For the CDR3, the DNA is TGTGCCAGCAGCCCCGGGGGGGCCAAAAATGAGCAGTTCTTC. It is translated as CASSPGGAKNEQFF.

The chain employs TRBV5-1 and TRBJ1-3; 8 nucleotides agree with TRBD1. Trimming removed 6 bases from V and 0 bases from J; junction bases left unmatched: 11. Germline V gives CDR1 SGHRS, CDR2 YFSETQ. The CDR3 sequence is 17 residues long. Here the CDR3 reads CASTWDRPASSGNTIYF. Written as DNA, the CDR3 is TGCGCCAGCACTTGGGACAGGCCGGCTAGCTCTGGAAACACCATATATTTT.

The J gene is TRBJ2-3, the V gene TRBV11-3; D is unclear. The V gene's germline CDR1 is SGHNT and CDR2 YENEEA. Trimming shortened V by 3 bases and J by 1 base, and 8 bases separated the two germline ends. The CDR3 totals 14 residues. The chain's CDR3 is CASSFAGGTDTQYF. CDR3 DNA sequence: TGTGCCAGCAGCTTCGCCGGTGGCACAGATACGCAGTATTTT.